This T cell receptor beta chain originates from a study of T cell clones after liver transplantation. Study-wide context: Apart from a few HCV-positive recipients, transplants were for non-autoimmune, non-viral reasons.

Libraries were prepared by immunoSEQ multiplex PCR; TCRdb keeps only in-frame clonotypes and omits some of them. The repertoire includes around 43,000 clones, 86% of them detected once, and more than 2% sits in the top ten. Thawed unstimulated PBMCs were FACS-sorted by CD3, CD4 and CD8 into two populations. The CDR3 runs 14 residues. V lost 5 bases, J lost 3 bases, and 6 bases stayed unmatched. CDR1 MNHNS and CDR2 SASEGT come from the germline V gene. Material: CD4+ T cells from blood, obtained 24 months after liver transplant. The receptor was derived from a human patient who received a liver transplant. Some T cells here may be from the graft donor. The chain couples TRBV6-1 to TRBJ1-2; 7 bases fit TRBD1. The CDR3 nucleotides are TGTGCCAGCAGTAAGGGGGACAGCGACTATGGCTACACCTTC. As protein: CASSKGDSDYGYTF.